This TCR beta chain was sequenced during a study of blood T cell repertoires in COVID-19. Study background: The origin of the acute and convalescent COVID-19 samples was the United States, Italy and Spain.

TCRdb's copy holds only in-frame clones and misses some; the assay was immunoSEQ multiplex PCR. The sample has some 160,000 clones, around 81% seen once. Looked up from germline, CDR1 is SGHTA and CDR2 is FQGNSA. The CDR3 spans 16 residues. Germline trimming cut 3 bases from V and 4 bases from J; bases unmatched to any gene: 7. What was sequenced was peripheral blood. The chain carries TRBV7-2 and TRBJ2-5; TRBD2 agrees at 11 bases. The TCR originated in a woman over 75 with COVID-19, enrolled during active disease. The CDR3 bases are TGTGCCAGCAGCTTCAAGACTAGCGGGATGGGAGAGACCCAGTACTTC. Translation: CASSFKTSGMGETQYF.